The 31 T cell receptor beta chains below come from one sample, sequenced in a study of identical twins. TCRdb redid the calling of the 5' RACE reads with MiXCR, one entry per CDR3 protein. This table holds roughly 250,000 distinct CDR3 sequences, 6% to 8.5% found once. The data also belong to a second study, concerning yellow fever vaccine responses in identical twins.

The source material was CD8+ T cells sorted from blood. Source of these receptors: a woman in her late teens or twenties in good health.

The chain is built from TRBV11-2 and TRBJ2-7; D gene uncertain. CDR3 length equals 15 residues. Between the trimmed V and J ends, which lost 0 bases and 0 bases, there was a span of 9 bases. CDR1 is SGHAT and CDR2 is FQNNGV in the germline V gene. The CDR3 spells CASSLELPSSYEQYF. CDR3 DNA sequence: TGTGCCAGCAGCTTAGAACTACCTAGCTCCTACGAGCAGTACTTC.

The chain uses TRBV6-1 and TRBJ2-5; D is possibly TRBD2 (6 bases). The germline gives CDR1 MNHNS, CDR2 SASEGT. The V gene lost 4 bases and the J gene lost 3 bases, with 27 bases spanning the gap. CDR3 length: 19 amino acids. The CDR3 protein is CASSAHLGRIARREETQYF. CDR3 DNA sequence: TGTGCCAGCAGTGCGCATTTGGGACGGATCGCGCGGAGGGAAGAGACCCAGTACTTC.

The chain uses TRBV3-1 and TRBJ2-7, with D perhaps TRBD1 or TRBD2 (6 bases each). The CDR3 sequence is 16 residues long. Germline CDR1 is LGHDT and CDR2 is YNNKEL (reference sequence). The V end lost 4 bases, the J end lost 3 bases, and 19 bases lay between the germline ends. CDR3 nucleotide sequence: TGTGCCAGCAGCCCATGGGGGGCAGCAGATCTCTACGAGCAGTACGTC. Its translation is CASSPWGAADLYEQYV.

This clonotype was seen at least ten times. This chain joins TRBV20-1 and TRBJ2-4; D not certain. V was shortened by 1 base and J by 5 bases, with 9 bases between the two germline ends. Germline V gene sequence: CDR1 DFQATT, CDR2 SNEGSKA (reference sequence). The CDR3 length is 13 residues. CDR3 coding DNA: TGCAGTGCTAGAGCTTGGGCAGAAAACATTCAGTACTTC. The encoded protein is CSARAWAENIQYF.

The rearrangement uses TRBV5-1 and TRBJ2-6; TRBD1 or TRBD2 may be the D gene (5 bases each). V gave up 3 bases and J gave up 0 bases, with 16 bases separating them. Per germline, CDR1 SGHRS and CDR2 YFSETQ. This CDR3 has 18 residues. The CDR3 DNA reads TGCGCCAGCAGCTACGGGACCGAATTCTTCTCTGGGGCCAACGTCCTGACTTTC. It yields the protein CASSYGTEFFSGANVLTF.

This clonotype was detected a few times. The rearrangement links TRBV10-3 to TRBJ2-1; the match to TRBD1 covers 8 bases. This CDR3 spans 13 amino acids. J gave up 8 bases and V 10 bases, and 10 bases lay outside the gene matches. Germline V gives CDR1 ENHRY, CDR2 SYGVKD. The CDR3, as DNA: TGTGCCACCCGGGACAGGCCTCTCGATGAGCAGTTCTTC. This codes for CATRDRPLDEQFF.

This clonotype was recorded at least ten times. The rearrangement uses TRBV11-1 and TRBJ2-5; D unclear. Germline V lookup: CDR1 SGHAT, CDR2 FQDESV (reference sequence). The CDR3 contains 17 residues. Trimming shortened V by 7 bases and J by 2 bases, and 23 bases separated the two germline ends. The CDR3 bases are TGTGCCAGCAACCAAGCCCACGGGTTTGGATTACAAGAGACCCAGTACTTC. The encoded protein is CASNQAHGFGLQETQYF.

The chain is built from TRBV10-1 and TRBJ2-7; no firm D call. Germline V CDR1 and CDR2: WNHNN, SYGVQD (reference sequence). V was clipped by 0 bases and J by 7 bases, with 4 bases between them. The CDR3 covers 11 residues. The chain's CDR3 is CASSESQEQYV. The CDR3 nucleotides are TGCGCCAGCAGTGAGTCCCAGGAGCAGTACGTC.

This clonotype has a count of ten or more. The chain links TRBV12-3 or TRBV12-4 to TRBJ2-1; TRBD2 aligns across 8 bases. CDR3 length equals 12 residues. V lost 3 bases and J lost 9; bases outside the gene matches: 1. The CDR3 DNA reads as TGTGCCAGCAGTTTCGGGGGGGCTGAGCAGTTCTTC. This gives the protein CASSFGGAEQFF.

This clonotype has just a few counts. The chain links TRBV27 to TRBJ2-7; D is perhaps TRBD2 (6 bases). CDR3 length equals 17 residues. The V gene lost 0 bases and the J gene lost 2 bases, with 17 bases spanning the gap. Looked up from germline, CDR1 is MNHEY and CDR2 is SMNVEV (reference sequence). CDR3 DNA: TGTGCCAGCAGTTTATCTTCAGGCGGGGTAAAAACCTACGAGCAGTACTTC. Protein sequence: CASSLSSGGVKTYEQYF.

This clonotype was seen at least ten times. The CDR3 bases are TGCGCCAGCAGCCAAGCGGGACAGGGGGCGTTTGGCTACACCTTC. Protein: CASSQAGQGAFGYTF. This chain joins TRBV4-1 and TRBJ1-2; TRBD1 matches at 12 bases. The CDR3 loop spans 15 amino acids. V lost 1 base and J lost 7; bases outside the gene matches: 4. Germline CDR1 and CDR2: MGHRA and YSYEKL.

This clonotype was seen only a few times. This chain connects TRBV7-2 to TRBJ1-2; 8 bases are shared with TRBD1. This CDR3 spans 13 amino acids. The V and J ends lost 9 bases and 8 bases, in that order; junction bases with no gene match: 11. CDR1 is SGHTA and CDR2 is FQGNSA in the germline V gene. In DNA, the CDR3 is TGTGCCAGTAGGACAGGGCGCGTCTGGGGCTACACCTTC. Residues: CASRTGRVWGYTF.

This clonotype was seen a few times. The gene calls are TRBV29-1 and TRBJ1-2; D not certain. Trimming left V 5 bases short and J 6 bases short, with 16 bases between. This CDR3 is built from 13 residues. Germline V lookup: CDR1 SQVTM, CDR2 ANQGSEA. CDR3: CSVYSGGINGYTF. In DNA form, the CDR3 reads TGCAGCGTTTATTCGGGAGGGATAAATGGCTACACCTTC.

This clonotype was observed many times. The rearrangement joins TRBV6-1 to TRBJ2-2, with a weak D call TRBD1 (6 bases). V was clipped by 6 bases and J by 1 base, with 12 bases between them. The CDR3 contains 15 residues. The germline V gene encodes CDR1 MNHNS and CDR2 SASEGT. The CDR3 DNA sequence: TGTGCCAGCAGACTTGGGGGCCTGAACACCGGGGAGCTGTTTTTT. It translates to CASRLGGLNTGELFF.

The chain combines TRBV13 with TRBJ2-1, with 11 bases fitting TRBD1. The CDR3 is 17 residues long. CDR1 PRHDT and CDR2 FYEKMQ come from the germline V gene (reference sequence). V lost 4 bases and J lost 10; bases outside the gene matches: 15. DNA for the CDR3: TGTGCCAGCAGCTCAACAGCCGGACAGGGGGCTATGGGGGAGCAGTTCTTC. Its protein is CASSSTAGQGAMGEQFF.

Worth noting for this clonotype: A much bigger clone sits one base away, suggesting this may be a read error. V is TRBV16 and J is TRBJ2-1; TRBD2 matches at 8 bases. Germline V CDR1 and CDR2: KGHSY, FQNENV. J gave up 4 bases and V 8 bases, and 10 bases lay outside the gene matches. The CDR3 sequence is 15 residues long. This CDR3 is CASAEAGDGYNEQFF. The CDR3 DNA reads TGTGCCAGCGCGGAAGCGGGAGACGGGTACAATGAGCAGTTCTTC.

By share of the sample, this clonotype is medium-sized. The chain is built from TRBV12-3 or TRBV12-4 and TRBJ2-1, with 9 bases identical to TRBD2. The CDR3 totals 16 residues. Losses at the gene ends were 5 bases for V and 4 bases for J; bases not matched to a gene: 9. The CDR3 sequence: CASSTYSGRGYNEQFF. CDR3 coding DNA: TGTGCCAGCAGTACCTATAGCGGGAGAGGTTACAATGAGCAGTTCTTC.

The chain recombines TRBV12-3 or TRBV12-4 with TRBJ1-1, with D hard to call. The CDR3 runs 11 residues. The V end lost 3 bases, the J end lost 6 bases, and 5 bases lay between the germline ends. CDR3 region: CASSFEAEAFF. CDR3 nucleotide sequence: TGTGCCAGCAGTTTTGAGGCTGAAGCTTTCTTT.

In this sample, this clonotype turned up a few times. The rearrangement links TRBV7-6 to TRBJ2-5; D is unclear. The CDR3 consists of 14 residues. Trimming took off 5 bases at V and 2 bases at J, with 12 bases between the two ends. Germline assignment: CDR1 SGHVS and CDR2 FNYEAQ. The CDR3 sequence: CASSDLMGQETQYF. The CDR3 DNA reads as TGTGCCAGCAGCGACCTTATGGGGCAAGAGACCCAGTACTTC. The full variable domain, completed using reference TRBV7-6 and TRBJ2-5, is GAGVSQSPRYKVTKRGQDVALRCDPISGHVSLYWYRQALGQGPEFLTYFNYEAQQDKSGLPNDRFSAERPEGSISTLTIQRTEQRDSAMYRCASSDLMGQETQYFGPGTRLLVL.

This clonotype was detected only a few times. This sequence joins TRBV23-1 and TRBJ2-1; 8 nucleotides match TRBD1. Being an ORF, TRBV23-1 has a function that is uncertain. The CDR3 sequence is 13 residues long. The trim removed 9 bases at V and 4 bases at J, leaving 5 bases unmatched. CDR3 amino acids: CASDGQGYNEQFF. In DNA, the CDR3 is TGCGCCAGTGACGGACAGGGATACAATGAGCAGTTCTTC.

The genes are TRBV4-1 and TRBJ2-1; 7 nucleotides line up with TRBD2. The J segment lost 9 bases and the V segment lost 3 bases, leaving 11 bases of the junction unmatched. Germline V gene lookup returns CDR1 MGHRA and CDR2 YSYEKL. This CDR3 contains 15 residues. The CDR3 reads CASSQVGGGRGEQFF. Here the CDR3 DNA reads TGCGCCAGCAGCCAGGTGGGCGGGGGTAGGGGTGAGCAGTTCTTC.

A few counts support this clonotype. The V and J genes are TRBV3-1 and TRBJ2-1; 14 bases line up with TRBD2. Germline CDR1 is LGHDT and CDR2 is YNNKEL (reference sequence). J gave up 3 bases and V 3 bases, and 1 base lay outside the gene matches. The CDR3 totals 16 residues. CDR3 nucleotide sequence: TGTGCCAGCAGCCATGGACTAGCGGGAGGCTACAATGAGCAGTTCTTC. This translates into CASSHGLAGGYNEQFF.

The chain has TRBV24-1 and TRBJ1-2, with unresolved D. CDR3 length equals 13 residues. V was clipped by 3 bases and J by 8 bases, with 12 bases between them. Germline V gene data show CDR1 as KGHDR and CDR2 as SFDVKD. CDR3 amino acids: CATSDQRMRGYTF. In DNA form, the CDR3 reads TGTGCCACCAGTGATCAGAGGATGCGGGGCTACACCTTC.

This clonotype came up many times. The rearrangement uses TRBV5-4 and TRBJ2-1, with 7 bases identical to TRBD1. V was pared by 4 bases and J by 7 bases, with 2 bases of the junction left unmatched. Germline CDR1 SGHNT, CDR2 YYREEE (reference sequence). This CDR3 spans 12 amino acids. This CDR3 reads CASSPTGNEQFF. In nucleotides, the CDR3 is TGTGCCAGCAGCCCGACAGGGAATGAGCAGTTCTTC.

This clonotype has ten or more counts. The chain links TRBV15 to TRBJ1-5; D ambiguous. Trimming shortened V by 1 base and J by 3 bases, and 10 bases separated the two germline ends. The CDR3 length is 15 residues. CDR1 LNHNV and CDR2 YYDKDF come from the germline V gene (reference sequence). As DNA, the CDR3 is TGTGCCACCAGCAGAGGCCCGGGCCCCAATCAGCCCCAGCATTTT. Translating it yields CATSRGPGPNQPQHF. Based on the CDR3 plus reference TRBV15 and TRBJ1-5, the full variable domain is DAMVIQNPRYQVTQFGKPVTLSCSQTLNHNVMYWYQQKSSQAPKLLFHYYDKDFNNEADTPDNFQSRRPNTSFCFLDIRSPGLGDTAMYLCATSRGPGPNQPQHFGDGTRLSIL.

The chain carries TRBV15 and TRBJ2-1; 7 bases map to TRBD2. Germline lookup yields CDR1 LNHNV and CDR2 YYDKDF (reference sequence). The CDR3 sequence is 16 residues long. The V gene end was trimmed by 1 base and the J gene end by 0 bases; junction bases not matched to a gene: 3. The CDR3: CATSRVERDSYNEQFF. CDR3 DNA sequence: TGTGCCACCAGCAGAGTCGAGCGGGACTCCTACAATGAGCAGTTCTTC.

This clonotype has at least ten counts. The chain recombines TRBV7-9 with TRBJ2-5; TRBD2 agrees at 9 bases. Germline lookup yields CDR1 SEHNR and CDR2 FQNEAQ (reference sequence). This CDR3 has 17 amino acids. Trimming cost V 3 bases and J 3 bases; bases outside gene matches: 11. DNA of the CDR3: TGTGCCAGCAGCTTTCCGCCTAGCGGGACGAATAAAGAGACCCAGTACTTC. Translation gives CASSFPPSGTNKETQYF.

This clonotype was seen repeatedly, ten times or more. V usage is TRBV6-4 and J usage is TRBJ2-3; TRBD1 agrees at 9 bases. The CDR3 spans 15 residues. CDR1 and CDR2 from the germline V gene are MRHNA and SNTAGT. V dropped 3 bases and J dropped 6; count of bases not matched to a gene: 7. Here the CDR3 reads CASSESTGGKDTQYF. The CDR3 DNA reads TGTGCCAGCAGTGAGTCTACAGGGGGCAAGGATACGCAGTATTTT.

The sample holds a few counts of this clonotype. This chain joins TRBV12-3 or TRBV12-4 and TRBJ2-7, with 7 positions matching TRBD1. This CDR3 contains 14 residues. V shed 6 bases, J shed 5 bases, and the junction held 10 bases outside the gene matches. CDR3 residues: CASSETGRHNEQYF. The CDR3 DNA reads as TGTGCCAGCAGCGAGACAGGGCGACACAACGAGCAGTACTTC.

The V gene is TRBV3-1, the J gene TRBJ2-1; TRBD2 aligns across 10 bases. In germline, CDR1 is LGHDT, CDR2 YNNKEL (reference sequence). Trimming at V came to 4 bases and at J to 0 bases, leaving 12 bases not matched to a gene. This CDR3 contains 19 residues. CDR3 in amino acids: CASSLVIAGGPSSYNEQFF. The CDR3 DNA reads TGTGCCAGCAGCCTCGTGATAGCGGGAGGCCCCAGCTCCTACAATGAGCAGTTCTTC.

This clonotype was observed a few times. V usage is TRBV4-1 and J usage is TRBJ2-2; 13 positions match TRBD2. V lost 4 bases and J lost 3; bases outside the gene matches: 5. CDR3 length equals 17 residues. Germline CDR1 reads MGHRA; CDR2 reads YSYEKL. DNA of the CDR3: TGCGCCAGCAGCCCCGGGACTAGCGGGATCCACACCGGGGAGCTGTTTTTT. Translated, it gives CASSPGTSGIHTGELFF.